Listed below are T cell receptor beta chains from one sample, sequenced in a study of shared clonotypes between healthy human individuals. TCRdb's copy holds only in-frame clones and misses some; the assay was immunoSEQ multiplex PCR. The table lists millions of clones, just over 90% of them singletons. The material sequenced was naive CD4+ T cells sorted from blood. Receptor source: a man aged 18 to 30 in good health. CDR3s include the opening cysteine and the closing phenylalanine or tryptophan. Each record gives: CDR3 length, V gene, D gene, clone size, J gene, CDR3 DNA, CDR3 protein. The D gene is left open where the match is weak. Part of the rows lack a size; the others show once, few, many or a class for expanded clones.

CDR3 length: 13; V gene: TRBV6-1; D gene: .; clone size: few; J gene: TRBJ1-1; CDR3 DNA: TGTGCCACCTCTGGGCAGGTGAACACTGAAGCTTTCTTT; CDR3 protein: CATSGQVNTEAFF
CDR3 length: 14; V gene: TRBV5-1; D gene: .; clone size: .; J gene: TRBJ1-1; CDR3 DNA: TGCGCCAGCAGCTTGGTGTCGCAGGGCCCTGAAGCTTTCTTT; CDR3 protein: CASSLVSQGPEAFF
CDR3 length: 12; V gene: TRBV7-2; D gene: .; clone size: .; J gene: TRBJ2-1; CDR3 DNA: TGTGCCAGCAGCCCAGGTCCCGGTGAGCAGTTCTTC; CDR3 protein: CASSPGPGEQFF
CDR3 length: 15; V gene: TRBV19; D gene: .; clone size: .; J gene: TRBJ1-6; CDR3 DNA: TGTGCCAGTAGTCCCGGTGGACAGTACAATTCACCCCTCCACTTT; CDR3 protein: CASSPGGQYNSPLHF
CDR3 length: 13; V gene: TRBV19; D gene: TRBD1; clone size: .; J gene: TRBJ1-1; CDR3 DNA: TGTGCCAGTAGGGGACAGGGCGGCACTGAAGCTTTCTTT; CDR3 protein: CASRGQGGTEAFF
CDR3 length: 18; V gene: TRBV4-1; D gene: .; clone size: .; J gene: TRBJ1-4; CDR3 DNA: TGCGCCAGCAGCCAAGATCTGCAGTCAGCCACAACTAATGAAAAACTGTTTTTT; CDR3 protein: CASSQDLQSATTNEKLFF
CDR3 length: 12; V gene: TRBV6-1; D gene: .; clone size: .; J gene: TRBJ2-7; CDR3 DNA: TGTGCCAGCCTGGGCGGCTTGAGGGAGCAGTACTTC; CDR3 protein: CASLGGLREQYF
CDR3 length: 15; V gene: TRBV5-1; D gene: .; clone size: .; J gene: TRBJ2-5; CDR3 DNA: TGCGCCAGCAGCTTGGAAGGCAGGACACAAGAGACCCAGTACTTC; CDR3 protein: CASSLEGRTQETQYF
CDR3 length: 17; V gene: TRBV5-4; D gene: TRBD2; clone size: once; J gene: TRBJ2-3; CDR3 DNA: TGTGCCAGCAGCCCACAAACCGGGACTAGCGGGATTGTTACGCAGTATTTT; CDR3 protein: CASSPQTGTSGIVTQYF
CDR3 length: 14; V gene: TRBV9; D gene: .; clone size: .; J gene: TRBJ2-2; CDR3 DNA: TGTGCCAGCAGCGTAGGAAGACGCACCGGGGAGCTGTTTTTT; CDR3 protein: CASSVGRRTGELFF
CDR3 length: 16; V gene: TRBV27; D gene: .; clone size: .; J gene: TRBJ1-6; CDR3 DNA: TGTGCCAGCAGTTTATTAGGGACGGGATATAATTCACCCCTCCACTTT; CDR3 protein: CASSLLGTGYNSPLHF
CDR3 length: 15; V gene: TRBV9; D gene: TRBD1; clone size: .; J gene: TRBJ2-2; CDR3 DNA: TGTGCCAGCAGCGTCGGGACAGGGCTAACCGGGGAGCTGTTTTTT; CDR3 protein: CASSVGTGLTGELFF
CDR3 length: 22; V gene: TRBV9; D gene: TRBD2; clone size: once; J gene: TRBJ2-2; CDR3 DNA: TGTGCCAGCAGCGCTCAAAAGAGAGACGGGACTAGCGGGAGCGCGAACACCGGGGAGCTGTTTTTT; CDR3 protein: CASSAQKRDGTSGSANTGELFF
CDR3 length: 15; V gene: TRBV27; D gene: .; clone size: once; J gene: TRBJ1-4; CDR3 DNA: TGTGCCAGCAGTTTATGGGGCCCAACTAATGAAAAACTGTTTTTT; CDR3 protein: CASSLWGPTNEKLFF
CDR3 length: 14; V gene: TRBV4-3; D gene: .; clone size: .; J gene: TRBJ1-2; CDR3 DNA: TGCGCCAGCAGCCAAGATGGGGCCCTCTATGGCTACACCTTC; CDR3 protein: CASSQDGALYGYTF
CDR3 length: 16; V gene: TRBV29-1; D gene: TRBD2; clone size: .; J gene: TRBJ2-3; CDR3 DNA: TGCAGCGTTGGGGGAAGTAGCGGGGGCCACACAGATACGCAGTATTTT; CDR3 protein: CSVGGSSGGHTDTQYF
CDR3 length: 14; V gene: TRBV4-1; D gene: .; clone size: .; J gene: TRBJ2-1; CDR3 DNA: TGCGCCAGCAGACGACCAGACAGAAACAATGAGCAGTTCTTC; CDR3 protein: CASRRPDRNNEQFF
CDR3 length: 16; V gene: TRBV9; D gene: .; clone size: .; J gene: TRBJ2-6; CDR3 DNA: TGTGCCAGCAGCGGGATCCTTGGAGCTGGGGCCAACGTCCTGACTTTC; CDR3 protein: CASSGILGAGANVLTF
CDR3 length: 14; V gene: TRBV25-1; D gene: .; clone size: .; J gene: TRBJ1-4; CDR3 DNA: TGTGCCAGCAGTGAACCGAGGGGCCATGAAAAACTGTTTTTT; CDR3 protein: CASSEPRGHEKLFF
CDR3 length: 14; V gene: TRBV9; D gene: TRBD2; clone size: .; J gene: TRBJ2-7; CDR3 DNA: TGTGCCAGCAGCGTAGAAACTAGCGGGAACGAGCAGTACTTC; CDR3 protein: CASSVETSGNEQYF
CDR3 length: 17; V gene: TRBV7-9; D gene: .; clone size: once; J gene: TRBJ2-7; CDR3 DNA: TGTGCCAGCACCTATGAATGGCGTAGAGAAGGGGCCTACGAGCAGTACTTC; CDR3 protein: CASTYEWRREGAYEQYF
CDR3 length: 20; V gene: TRBV29-1; D gene: .; clone size: .; J gene: TRBJ1-5; CDR3 DNA: TGCAGCGTCAAAAAAGTATTACAGGGAGACAACCTCTCATTGAATCAGCCCCAGCATTTT; CDR3 protein: CSVKKVLQGDNLSLNQPQHF
CDR3 length: 13; V gene: TRBV6-5; D gene: .; clone size: .; J gene: TRBJ2-7; CDR3 DNA: TGTGCCAGCAGTTATTACGGATCCTACGAGCAGTACTTC; CDR3 protein: CASSYYGSYEQYF
CDR3 length: 13; V gene: TRBV7-9; D gene: .; clone size: .; J gene: TRBJ2-5; CDR3 DNA: TGTGCCAGCAGCTTAGTTGGGGCAGAGACCCAGTACTTC; CDR3 protein: CASSLVGAETQYF
CDR3 length: 17; V gene: TRBV9; D gene: TRBD1; clone size: .; J gene: TRBJ1-2; CDR3 DNA: TGTGCCAGCAGCGTAGACCCAATTTCGACAGGGGACGGTGGCTACACCTTC; CDR3 protein: CASSVDPISTGDGGYTF
CDR3 length: 18; V gene: TRBV6-4; D gene: .; clone size: .; J gene: TRBJ1-1; CDR3 DNA: TGTGCCAGCCCTTCTTTAGTTGGGATCGTACACCCGAACACTGAAGCTTTCTTT; CDR3 protein: CASPSLVGIVHPNTEAFF
CDR3 length: 13; V gene: TRBV19; D gene: TRBD2; clone size: .; J gene: TRBJ2-5; CDR3 DNA: TGTGTCAGCGGGAGGCCAGGATCGGAGACCCAGTACTTC; CDR3 protein: CVSGRPGSETQYF
CDR3 length: 16; V gene: TRBV5-8; D gene: TRBD1; clone size: once; J gene: TRBJ2-5; CDR3 DNA: TGTGCCAGCAGCTTAGCTATCAGGGACAGCCAAGAGACCCAGTACTTC; CDR3 protein: CASSLAIRDSQETQYF
CDR3 length: 16; V gene: TRBV18; D gene: .; clone size: .; J gene: TRBJ1-3; CDR3 DNA: TGTGCCAGCTCACCACTGGACGGCTCCTCTGGAAACACCATATATTTT; CDR3 protein: CASSPLDGSSGNTIYF
CDR3 length: 11; V gene: TRBV19; D gene: .; clone size: .; J gene: TRBJ1-2; CDR3 DNA: TGTGCCAGTAGTGTGGGGTCTGGCTACACCTTC; CDR3 protein: CASSVGSGYTF
CDR3 length: 16; V gene: TRBV5-5; D gene: .; clone size: .; J gene: TRBJ1-5; CDR3 DNA: TGTGCCAGCAGCTTGGAAGGACTGTATAGCAATCAGCCCCAGCATTTT; CDR3 protein: CASSLEGLYSNQPQHF
CDR3 length: 15; V gene: TRBV6-1; D gene: .; clone size: .; J gene: TRBJ2-7; CDR3 DNA: TGTGCCAGCAGTGAAGGGGTAGCGAAGTCTCACGAGCAGTACTTC; CDR3 protein: CASSEGVAKSHEQYF
CDR3 length: 15; V gene: TRBV27; D gene: TRBD2; clone size: .; J gene: TRBJ2-7; CDR3 DNA: TGTGCCAGCAGTTGGGCGGGCGGGGGGTCCTACGAGCAGTACTTC; CDR3 protein: CASSWAGGGSYEQYF
CDR3 length: 15; V gene: TRBV7-8; D gene: .; clone size: .; J gene: TRBJ1-1; CDR3 DNA: TGTGCCAGCAGCTTAAGGGTTGACATGAACACTGAAGCTTTCTTT; CDR3 protein: CASSLRVDMNTEAFF
CDR3 length: 15; V gene: TRBV5-8; D gene: .; clone size: .; J gene: TRBJ2-3; CDR3 DNA: TGTGCCAGCAGCTGGGAGGGGGGCGGAGCAGATACGCAGTATTTT; CDR3 protein: CASSWEGGGADTQYF
CDR3 length: 13; V gene: TRBV25-1; D gene: TRBD1; clone size: .; J gene: TRBJ1-2; CDR3 DNA: TGTGCCAGCAGTGGACAGGGACGCTATGGCTACACCTTC; CDR3 protein: CASSGQGRYGYTF
CDR3 length: 16; V gene: TRBV15; D gene: .; clone size: once; J gene: TRBJ2-7; CDR3 DNA: TGTGCCACCAGCAGAGATTCCTCCGGCTCAGCCTACGAGCAGTACTTC; CDR3 protein: CATSRDSSGSAYEQYF
CDR3 length: 13; V gene: TRBV6-5; D gene: .; clone size: .; J gene: TRBJ1-2; CDR3 DNA: TGTGCCAGCAGTACCAGGAGGAACTATGGCTACACCTTC; CDR3 protein: CASSTRRNYGYTF
CDR3 length: 16; V gene: TRBV5-1; D gene: TRBD1; clone size: .; J gene: TRBJ1-4; CDR3 DNA: TGCGCCAGCAGCGAAGGGGACAGGGCAACTAATGAAAAACTGTTTTTT; CDR3 protein: CASSEGDRATNEKLFF
CDR3 length: 17; V gene: TRBV14; D gene: .; clone size: .; J gene: TRBJ1-6; CDR3 DNA: TGTGCCAGCAGGGACCACGAATGGGGCGTCCCCGTTTCACCCCTCCACTTT; CDR3 protein: CASRDHEWGVPVSPLHF
CDR3 length: 14; V gene: TRBV5-6; D gene: .; clone size: .; J gene: TRBJ2-4; CDR3 DNA: TGTGCCAGCAGCTTCGGAGGAAGGGAAAACATTCAGTACTTC; CDR3 protein: CASSFGGRENIQYF
CDR3 length: 15; V gene: TRBV2; D gene: .; clone size: .; J gene: TRBJ1-1; CDR3 DNA: TGTGCCAGCAGTCCCCGGGGACACCCGGTCACTGAAGCTTTCTTT; CDR3 protein: CASSPRGHPVTEAFF
CDR3 length: 17; V gene: TRBV5-4; D gene: .; clone size: .; J gene: TRBJ1-4; CDR3 DNA: TGTGCCAGCAGCTTGGCAGGGCCGGGGGCGCGTAATGAAAAACTGTTTTTT; CDR3 protein: CASSLAGPGARNEKLFF
CDR3 length: 15; V gene: TRBV5-6; D gene: .; clone size: .; J gene: TRBJ1-2; CDR3 DNA: TGTGCCAGCAGCCTCGGACAGCAGACCCCTTATGGCTACACCTTC; CDR3 protein: CASSLGQQTPYGYTF
CDR3 length: 14; V gene: TRBV30; D gene: .; clone size: .; J gene: TRBJ1-6; CDR3 DNA: TGTGCCTGGAGCGCCGGGACCCAAACTTCACCCCTCCACTTT; CDR3 protein: CAWSAGTQTSPLHF
CDR3 length: 14; V gene: TRBV5-1; D gene: TRBD2; clone size: .; J gene: TRBJ2-7; CDR3 DNA: TGCGCCAGCAGTTCTGCTAGCGGTTCCTACGAGCAGTACTTC; CDR3 protein: CASSSASGSYEQYF
CDR3 length: 14; V gene: TRBV28; D gene: .; clone size: .; J gene: TRBJ2-7; CDR3 DNA: TGTGCCAGCAGACTCGACAGGAGTTCCTACGAGCAGTACTTC; CDR3 protein: CASRLDRSSYEQYF
CDR3 length: 13; V gene: TRBV14; D gene: .; clone size: once; J gene: TRBJ2-7; CDR3 DNA: TGTGCCAGCAGCCAAGTGGGGTCTACTGCGCAGTACTTC; CDR3 protein: CASSQVGSTAQYF
CDR3 length: 18; V gene: TRBV25-1; D gene: TRBD2; clone size: .; J gene: TRBJ2-1; CDR3 DNA: TGTGCCAGCAGTGAATACGGTTTTCCTAGCGGTATCTACAATGAGCAGTTCTTC; CDR3 protein: CASSEYGFPSGIYNEQFF